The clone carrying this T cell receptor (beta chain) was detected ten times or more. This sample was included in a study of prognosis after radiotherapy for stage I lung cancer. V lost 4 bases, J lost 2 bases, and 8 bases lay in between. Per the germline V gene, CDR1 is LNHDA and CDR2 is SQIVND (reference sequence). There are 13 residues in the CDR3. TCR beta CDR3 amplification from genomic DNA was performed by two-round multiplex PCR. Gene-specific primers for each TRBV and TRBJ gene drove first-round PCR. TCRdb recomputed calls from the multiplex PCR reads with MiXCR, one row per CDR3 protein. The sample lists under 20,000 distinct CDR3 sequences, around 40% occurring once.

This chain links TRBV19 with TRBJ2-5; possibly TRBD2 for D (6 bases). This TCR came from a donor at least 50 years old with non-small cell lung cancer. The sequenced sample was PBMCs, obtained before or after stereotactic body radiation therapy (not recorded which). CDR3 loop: CASSTGTQETQYF. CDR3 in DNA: TGTGCCAGTAGTACCGGGACTCAAGAGACCCAGTACTTC.